This TCR beta chain was found in a study of blood T cell repertoires in COVID-19. Assay: immunoSEQ multiplex PCR; the TCRdb copy retains only in-frame clones and omits some. The sample carries about 220,000 clones, over 75% recorded once. The CDR3 has 18 amino acids. Germline CDR1 SGHNT, CDR2 YENEEA. J gave up 0 bases and V 1 base, and 6 bases lay outside the gene matches. This chain joins TRBV11-3 and TRBJ1-5; 10 bases map to TRBD1. The TCR was taken from a woman in her 70s with COVID-19, enrolled during active disease. The specimen sequenced was peripheral blood. In DNA form, the CDR3 reads TGTGCCAGCAGCTTAGCGCCTGGACAGGGGGATAGCAATCAGCCCCAGCATTTT. Translation: CASSLAPGQGDSNQPQHF.